These 21 T cell receptor beta chains originate from one sample sequenced in a study of T cell changes during pregnancy in multiple sclerosis. The method was immunoSEQ multiplex PCR; TCRdb's version includes in-frame clones alone and lacks a portion of them. The repertoire includes some 29,000 clones, roughly nine tenths of them detected once, and roughly 10% sits in the top ten. Material: CD8+ T cells from peripheral blood mononuclear cells, obtained in the third trimester of pregnancy. These receptors were collected from a female donor with multiple sclerosis, enrolled in a pregnancy study.

The V call is TRBV7-9, the J call TRBJ2-7; 7 bases fit TRBD1. CDR1 and CDR2 (germline): SEHNR, FQNEAQ (reference sequence). The CDR3 loop spans 13 amino acids. J lost 5 bases, V lost 5 bases, and 6 bases had no gene match. The CDR3 loop is CASSRGGRDEQYF. The DNA for the CDR3 is TGTGCCAGCAGCCGAGGGGGCAGGGACGAGCAGTACTTC.

This clone was picked up one time. The chain joins TRBV29-1 to TRBJ1-2; TRBD1 aligns across 8 bases. Germline CDR1 and CDR2: SQVTM and ANQGSEA. CDR3 length: 13 residues. V shed 7 bases and J 7 bases; nucleotides not matched to a gene: 11. The CDR3 coding sequence is TGCAGCGCCACAGACAGGGGAAAAGGTGGCTACACCTTC. As protein: CSATDRGKGGYTF.

The chain combines TRBV27 with TRBJ1-3, with D maybe TRBD1 (6 bases). Looked up from germline, CDR1 is MNHEY and CDR2 is SMNVEV (reference sequence). V was shortened by 6 bases and J by 0 bases, with 12 bases between the two germline ends. CDR3 length: 15 amino acids. CDR3 sequence reads: CASRPTGSSGNTIYF. DNA of the CDR3: TGTGCCAGCAGGCCGACAGGAAGCTCTGGAAACACCATATATTTT.

The chain links TRBV6-5 to TRBJ1-3; D possibly corresponds to TRBD1 (6 bases). Germline assignment: CDR1 MNHEY and CDR2 SVGAGI. CDR3 size: 15 residues. V gave up 2 bases and J gave up 5 bases, with 13 bases separating them. The CDR3 nucleotides are TGTGCCAGCAGTTACCACAGGGCGGACCGAAACACCATATATTTT. Encoded protein: CASSYHRADRNTIYF.

This sequence joins TRBV7-2 and TRBJ2-4, with TRBD1 identical over 8 bases. Germline assignment: CDR1 SGHTA and CDR2 FQGNSA. With 1 base clipped from V and 3 bases from J, the junction kept 11 bases outside the gene matches. There are 18 residues in the CDR3. The CDR3 loop is CASSLGFSTTGVKNIQYF. The CDR3 DNA is TGTGCCAGCAGCTTAGGGTTTTCTACGACAGGGGTCAAAAACATTCAGTACTTC.

The rearrangement links TRBV28 to TRBJ2-5, with TRBD1 identical over 9 bases. With V trimmed by 4 bases and J by 0 bases, 9 bases remained unmatched. This CDR3 contains 17 residues. Germline lookup yields CDR1 MDHEN and CDR2 SYDVKM. The CDR3 here is CASSYPTGTGYQETQYF. The CDR3 DNA reads as TGTGCCAGCAGTTACCCGACCGGGACAGGGTACCAAGAGACCCAGTACTTC. Using reference TRBV28 and TRBJ2-5 for the parts outside the CDR3, the full variable domain is DVKVTQSSRYLVKRTGEKVFLECVQDMDHENMFWYRQDPGLGLRLIYFSYDVKMKEKGDIPEGYSVSREKKERFSLILESASTNQTSMYLCASSYPTGTGYQETQYFGPGTRLLVL.

The chain recombines TRBV5-6 with TRBJ2-1; 10 nucleotides agree with TRBD2. This CDR3 is 17 amino acids long. After removal of 0 bases from V and 0 bases from J, the junction contained 3 bases not matched to a gene. Germline V lookup: CDR1 SGHDT, CDR2 YYEEEE. The DNA for the CDR3 is TGTGCCAGCAGCTTGGGGACTAGCGGATACTCCTACAATGAGCAGTTCTTC. Protein sequence: CASSLGTSGYSYNEQFF.

V is TRBV7-9 and J is TRBJ1-1; unclear D gene. CDR3 length: 15 residues. V was pared by 3 bases and J by 0 bases, with 11 bases between. The V gene's germline CDR1 is SEHNR and CDR2 FQNEAQ (reference sequence). The CDR3 DNA reads as TGTGCCAGCAGCTTCGGGGTGGGGATGAACACTGAAGCTTTCTTT. This gives the protein CASSFGVGMNTEAFF.

The chain carries TRBV6-6 and TRBJ2-2; 8 nucleotides agree with TRBD2. The CDR3 has 15 amino acids. Germline V gene lookup returns CDR1 MNHNY and CDR2 SVGAGI (reference sequence). The ends lost 2 bases at V and 6 bases at J; junction bases unmatched: 5. The CDR3 is CASSYPTSAAGELFF. CDR3 nucleotides: TGTGCCAGCAGTTACCCGACTAGCGCAGCCGGGGAGCTGTTTTTT.

This clone showed up just a few times. The chain has TRBV6-6 and TRBJ2-7, with 8 nucleotides matching TRBD1. The CDR3 consists of 13 residues. The germline V gene has CDR1 MNHNY and CDR2 SVGAGI (reference sequence). Trimming took 6 bases from V and 6 from J; bases not matched to a gene: 7. The CDR3: CASSPDRGLEQYF. In DNA form, the CDR3 reads TGTGCCAGCAGCCCCGACAGGGGCCTCGAGCAGTACTTC.

This clone occurred once. CDR3 nucleotide sequence: TGTGCCAGTAGTATCTCTGGGACTGAGTCTGGAAACACCATATATTTT. Translated, it gives CASSISGTESGNTIYF. V and J are TRBV19 and TRBJ1-3; possible D gene TRBD1, 5 bases. Germline V gene lookup returns CDR1 LNHDA and CDR2 SQIVND (reference sequence). The CDR3 is 16 amino acids. V was trimmed by 3 bases and J by 1 base, leaving 13 bases between them.

The chain combines TRBV6-1 with TRBJ2-2; D possibly corresponds to TRBD1 (5 bases). Germline-derived CDR1 and CDR2 are MNHNS and SASEGT. The length of the CDR3 is 13 residues. V was pared by 4 bases and J by 6 bases, with 9 bases between. The CDR3 DNA is TGTGCCAGCAGTGTAACAGGCCCCGGGGAGCTGTTTTTT. Translation: CASSVTGPGELFF.

The chain is built from TRBV5-1 and TRBJ2-7, with 8 positions matching TRBD2. CDR1 SGHRS and CDR2 YFSETQ come from the germline V gene. The CDR3 loop spans 13 amino acids. V shed 6 bases, J shed 2 bases, and the junction held 4 bases outside the gene matches. This chain's CDR3 is CASTGTSPYEQYF. DNA for the CDR3: TGCGCCAGCACCGGGACTAGTCCCTACGAGCAGTACTTC.

V usage is TRBV5-6 and J usage is TRBJ2-2; TRBD2 matches at 7 bases. V lost 0 bases, J lost 6 bases, and 8 bases stayed unmatched. Germline lookup yields CDR1 SGHDT and CDR2 YYEEEE. The CDR3 sequence is 16 residues long. The CDR3 DNA reads TGTGCCAGCAGCTTGGTTGGGGGAGGGCCCCCCGGGGAGCTGTTTTTT. It specifies CASSLVGGGPPGELFF. The full variable domain, its missing parts supplied by reference TRBV5-6 and TRBJ2-2, is DAGVTQSPTHLIKTRGQQVTLRCSPKSGHDTVSWYQQALGQGPQFIFQYYEEEERQRGNFPDRFSGHQFPNYSSELNVNALLLGDSALYLCASSLVGGGPPGELFFGEGSRLTVL.

The chain recombines TRBV7-7 with TRBJ1-5; 8 bases match TRBD1. Germline V lookup: CDR1 SSHAT, CDR2 FNYEAQ (reference sequence). The CDR3 totals 16 residues. V lost 4 bases, J lost 0 bases, and 5 bases stayed unmatched. Written as DNA, the CDR3 is TGTGCCAGCAGCTCCCCGGACAGGGTTAGCAATCAGCCCCAGCATTTT. Protein: CASSSPDRVSNQPQHF.

The V call is TRBV29-1, the J call TRBJ2-7; D perhaps matches TRBD2 (7 bases). The CDR3 runs 14 residues. V was pared by 4 bases and J by 2 bases, with 15 bases between. Germline CDR1 and CDR2: SQVTM and ANQGSEA. The CDR3 loop is CSVVMVGGPYEQYF. CDR3 DNA: TGCAGCGTTGTTATGGTGGGGGGGCCCTACGAGCAGTACTTC.

This clone was seen just once. The rearrangement links TRBV9 to TRBJ2-3; D not certain. The ends were cut back, 4 bases at V and 5 bases at J, with 5 bases in the middle. CDR1 is SGDLS, CDR2 YYNGEE, per germline. CDR3 size: 11 residues. The CDR3 DNA is TGTGCCAGCAGCCCAGGAGATACGCAGTATTTT. Amino acids: CASSPGDTQYF.

This chain links TRBV15 with TRBJ2-1, with 9 bases lining up with TRBD2. The J segment lost 5 bases and the V segment lost 1 base, leaving 3 bases of the junction unmatched. The CDR3 has 15 amino acids. Germline CDR1 and CDR2: LNHNV and YYDKDF (reference sequence). CDR3: CATSRGLAGHNEQFF. In DNA form, the CDR3 reads TGTGCCACCAGCAGAGGGCTAGCGGGGCACAATGAGCAGTTCTTC.

This clone was observed once. This chain joins TRBV28 and TRBJ2-6, with 7 bases aligning to TRBD2. This CDR3 is 19 amino acids long. Trimming removed 7 bases from V and 0 bases from J; junction bases left unmatched: 15. The germline V gene has CDR1 MDHEN and CDR2 SYDVKM. CDR3 loop: CASTQIRAGSSSGANVLTF. Here the CDR3 DNA reads TGTGCCAGCACCCAAATTCGAGCGGGATCCAGCTCTGGGGCCAACGTCCTGACTTTC. The full variable domain, its missing parts supplied by reference TRBV28 and TRBJ2-6, is DVKVTQSSRYLVKRTGEKVFLECVQDMDHENMFWYRQDPGLGLRLIYFSYDVKMKEKGDIPEGYSVSREKKERFSLILESASTNQTSMYLCASTQIRAGSSSGANVLTFGAGSRLTVL.

The gene calls are TRBV6-6 and TRBJ1-1; no clear D gene. The CDR3 runs 14 residues. With 0 bases removed from V and 0 bases from J, the gap between germline ends came to 5 bases. The V gene's germline CDR1 is MNHNY and CDR2 SVGAGI (reference sequence). The CDR3 DNA reads as TGTGCCAGCAGTTACTCACAGTTGAACACTGAAGCTTTCTTT. This translates into CASSYSQLNTEAFF.

V gene TRBV19 combines with J gene TRBJ1-1, with TRBD1 identical over 10 bases. From germline, CDR1 is LNHDA and CDR2 SQIVND (reference sequence). The CDR3 is 15 residues long. With V trimmed by 3 bases and J by 5 bases, 6 bases remained unmatched. In DNA, the CDR3 is TGTGCCAGTAGTATTGGGAGGACAGGGGGAACTGAAGCTTTCTTT. It specifies CASSIGRTGGTEAFF.